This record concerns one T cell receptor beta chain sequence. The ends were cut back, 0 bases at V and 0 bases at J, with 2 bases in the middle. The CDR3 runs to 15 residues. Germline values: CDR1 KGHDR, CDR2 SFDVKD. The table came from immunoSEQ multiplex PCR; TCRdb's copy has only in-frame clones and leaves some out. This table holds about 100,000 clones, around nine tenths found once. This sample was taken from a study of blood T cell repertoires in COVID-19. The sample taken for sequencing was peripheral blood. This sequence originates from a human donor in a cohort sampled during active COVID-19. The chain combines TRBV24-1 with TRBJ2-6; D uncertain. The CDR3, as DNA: TGTGCCACCAGTGATTTGCACTCTGGGGCCAACGTCCTGACTTTC. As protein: CATSDLHSGANVLTF.